Listed below are T cell receptor beta chains from one sample, sequenced in a study of T cell responses to AZD1222 COVID-19 vaccine. Clones were read by immunoSEQ multiplex PCR, and TCRdb kept only the in-frame ones, dropping some. The sample consists of approximately 140,000 clones, around 90% of them appearing once. This specimen consisted of peripheral blood, obtained 28 days after the second AZD1222 dose. The source is an adult who received the AZD1222 COVID-19 vaccine. The CDR3 runs from the conserved cysteine through the conserved F or W. A D gene is named only where the DNA matches it firmly. Size is omitted from some rows. Given values are once, few, many or a class for expanded clones.

cdr3_aa | cdr3_nt | j_call | v_call | clone_size | d_call
CASSPTTSGAQFF | TGTGCCAGCAGCCCAACTACTAGCGGGGCCCAGTTCTTC | TRBJ2-1 | TRBV11-3 | NA | TRBD2
CASSERPVRDNQPQHF | TGTGCCAGCAGTGAACGGCCAGTTCGTGACAATCAGCCCCAGCATTTT | TRBJ1-5 | TRBV6-1 | NA | NA
CATSDFYEQYF | TGTGCCACCAGTGATTTTTACGAGCAGTACTTC | TRBJ2-7 | TRBV24-1 | NA | NA
CASSLDQAGELFF | TGTGCCAGCAGCTTAGATCAGGCCGGGGAGCTGTTTTTT | TRBJ2-2 | TRBV11-3 | NA | NA
CAISEPGGYGYTF | TGTGCCATCAGTGAGCCTGGGGGTTACGGCTACACCTTC | TRBJ1-2 | TRBV10-3 | NA | NA
CASSPRGASGTYEQYF | TGTGCCAGCTCACCACGTGGGGCTAGCGGGACCTACGAGCAGTACTTC | TRBJ2-7 | TRBV18 | NA | TRBD2
CARTGHTEAFF | TGTGCCAGAACAGGCCACACTGAAGCTTTCTTT | TRBJ1-1 | TRBV9 | once | NA
CAISDPGTSGSYEQYF | TGTGCCATCAGTGATCCCGGGACTAGCGGGAGCTACGAGCAGTACTTC | TRBJ2-7 | TRBV10-3 | NA | TRBD2
CSASRGFSYEQYF | TGCAGTGCTAGTCGTGGTTTTTCCTACGAGCAGTACTTC | TRBJ2-7 | TRBV20-1 | NA | NA
CASSIQGATEAFF | TGTGCCAGTAGCATACAGGGGGCTACTGAAGCTTTCTTT | TRBJ1-1 | TRBV19 | NA | TRBD1
CASSTKRRERGEKLFF | TGTGCCAGCAGTACAAAACGACGGGAACGGGGTGAAAAACTGTTTTTT | TRBJ1-4 | TRBV27 | NA | NA
CSVVAGDVYNEQFF | TGCAGCGTTGTTGCAGGGGACGTCTACAATGAGCAGTTCTTC | TRBJ2-1 | TRBV29-1 | NA | NA
CATSDLGGSGTDTQYF | TGTGCCACCAGTGATTTAGGGGGGAGCGGCACAGATACGCAGTATTTT | TRBJ2-3 | TRBV24-1 | NA | NA
CASRVGPTGIDSNQPQHF | TGTGCCAGCAGGGTAGGCCCGACAGGAATCGATAGCAATCAGCCCCAGCATTTT | TRBJ1-5 | TRBV7-8 | NA | NA
CASRLQGDYGYTF | TGTGCCAGTAGACTACAGGGAGACTATGGCTACACCTTC | TRBJ1-2 | TRBV19 | NA | NA
CASSLGILTNEKLFF | TGCGCCAGCAGCCTAGGGATTTTAACTAATGAAAAACTGTTTTTT | TRBJ1-4 | TRBV5-1 | NA | NA
CASSLNSWNTEAFF | TGTGCCAGCAGTTTAAACAGCTGGAACACTGAAGCTTTCTTT | TRBJ1-1 | TRBV27 | NA | NA
CASSLGSIGYTF | TGTGCCAGCAGCTTAGGGTCGATCGGCTACACCTTC | TRBJ1-2 | TRBV11-2 | NA | NA
CASSQEGRSYEQYF | TGCGCCAGCAGCCAAGAGGGCAGGTCTTACGAGCAGTACTTC | TRBJ2-7 | TRBV4-3 | NA | NA
CASSVEGGNSPLHF | TGTGCCAGCAGCGTAGAGGGTGGAAATTCACCCCTCCACTTT | TRBJ1-6 | TRBV9 | NA | NA
CASSQVGGTDTQYF | TGTGCCAGCAGCCAGGTGGGCGGAACAGATACGCAGTATTTT | TRBJ2-3 | TRBV4-2 | NA | NA
CASTPAGELFF | TGTGCCAGCACCCCGGCCGGGGAGCTGTTTTTT | TRBJ2-2 | TRBV11-2 | NA | NA
CASSHTPGPHYGYTF | TGTGCCAGCAGCCACACCCCCGGGCCACACTATGGCTACACCTTC | TRBJ1-2 | TRBV6-6 | NA | NA
CASSLRQGRNYGYTF | TGTGCCAGCAGCCTCAGACAGGGACGGAACTATGGCTACACCTTC | TRBJ1-2 | TRBV6-5 | NA | TRBD1
CASSLDANRAMETQYF | TGTGCCAGCAGTTTAGATGCCAACAGGGCCATGGAGACCCAGTACTTC | TRBJ2-5 | TRBV27 | few | NA
CASSLRIGGLADQSGELFF | TGTGCCAGCAGCTTAAGAATTGGGGGACTAGCGGACCAGTCGGGGGAGCTGTTTTTT | TRBJ2-2 | TRBV7-2 | few | TRBD2
CASRLQGNYGYTF | TGTGCCAGCAGGCTACAGGGGAACTATGGCTACACCTTC | TRBJ1-2 | TRBV5-6 | NA | TRBD1
CASGQGGTEAFF | TGTGCCAGCGGGCAGGGTGGGACTGAAGCTTTCTTT | TRBJ1-1 | TRBV7-2 | NA | NA
CASTLRLQRSNTGELFF | TGTGCCAGCACCCTTCGGCTACAGAGATCGAACACCGGGGAGCTGTTTTTT | TRBJ2-2 | TRBV12-1 | once | NA
CASSLDRSNYGYTF | TGTGCCAGCAGCTTAGACAGGTCTAACTATGGCTACACCTTC | TRBJ1-2 | TRBV11-2 | NA | NA
CAIHLGGEAFF | TGTGCCATCCACTTGGGGGGTGAAGCTTTCTTT | TRBJ1-1 | TRBV27 | NA | NA
CASSIGGGAKDEQFF | TGTGCCAGTAGTATAGGCGGGGGGGCCAAGGATGAGCAGTTCTTC | TRBJ2-1 | TRBV19 | once | TRBD2
CASSLERGRSGYTF | TGTGCCAGCAGCTTAGAGCGGGGACGTAGTGGCTACACCTTC | TRBJ1-2 | TRBV11-2 | NA | NA
CASSPAGQGVTAQHF | TGTGCCAGCTCACCAGCGGGACAGGGAGTCACGGCCCAGCATTTT | TRBJ1-5 | TRBV18 | NA | TRBD1
CASSLEASGRNTQYF | TGTGCCAGCAGCTTAGAGGCTAGCGGGAGAAATACGCAGTATTTT | TRBJ2-3 | TRBV13 | NA | TRBD2
CASSLEGNSYNEQFF | TGCGCCAGCAGTTTGGAGGGAAACTCCTACAATGAGCAGTTCTTC | TRBJ2-1 | TRBV4-1 | NA | NA
CAITRDPDGNQPQHF | TGTGCCATCACCCGGGATCCGGACGGCAATCAGCCCCAGCATTTT | TRBJ1-5 | TRBV10-3 | once | NA
CASSSSRDRGYGYTF | TGTGCCAGCAGCTCATCCCGGGACAGGGGGTATGGCTACACCTTC | TRBJ1-2 | TRBV7-8 | NA | TRBD1
CASSIDGEGSRYTF | TGTGCCAGTAGTATAGATGGAGAGGGTTCCCGCTACACCTTC | TRBJ1-2 | TRBV19 | NA | NA
CASSQGSWGQQAIDGYTF | TGTGCCAGCAGCCAAGGAAGTTGGGGACAGCAGGCGATAGATGGCTACACCTTC | TRBJ1-2 | TRBV3-1/TRBV3-2 | NA | TRBD1
CASSLLTGGGYGYTF | TGTGCCAGCAGTTTATTGACAGGGGGAGGCTATGGCTACACCTTC | TRBJ1-2 | TRBV27 | NA | TRBD1
CATSRVGGPSNTGELFF | TGTGCCACCAGCAGAGTCGGGGGGCCAAGTAACACCGGGGAGCTGTTTTTT | TRBJ2-2 | TRBV15 | few | NA
CASSFGTGGKPQHF | TGTGCCAGCAGCTTCGGGACAGGGGGAAAGCCCCAGCATTTT | TRBJ1-5 | TRBV5-6 | NA | TRBD1
CASSPGQGTNTEAFF | TGTGCCAGCTCACCGGGACAGGGTACGAACACTGAAGCTTTCTTT | TRBJ1-1 | TRBV18 | NA | TRBD1
CAWRAGTSTNEKLFF | TGTGCCTGGAGAGCCGGGACTTCAACTAATGAAAAACTGTTTTTT | TRBJ1-4 | TRBV30 | NA | NA
CASHLGGKNSPLHF | TGTGCCAGCCATCTCGGGGGAAAAAATTCACCCCTCCACTTT | TRBJ1-6 | TRBV7-8 | NA | NA
CASSLAPGADTQYF | TGTGCCAGCAGCTTAGCCCCGGGGGCAGATACGCAGTATTTT | TRBJ2-3 | TRBV7-6 | NA | NA
CASLRDRGLTNYGYTF | TGTGCCAGCCTCCGGGACAGGGGGCTGACTAACTATGGCTACACCTTC | TRBJ1-2 | TRBV2 | NA | TRBD1
CASSSGTNTGELFF | TGCGCCAGCAGCTCGGGGACGAACACCGGGGAGCTGTTTTTT | TRBJ2-2 | TRBV5-1 | NA | NA
CAWSMGPGAYEQYF | TGTGCCTGGAGTATGGGCCCGGGGGCCTACGAGCAGTACTTC | TRBJ2-7 | TRBV30 | NA | NA
CASSQDVPLVF | TGTGCCAGCAGCCAAGATGTTCCGCTCGTCTTT | TRBJ1-1 | TRBV3-1/TRBV3-2 | NA | NA
CASSFNQGADTQYF | TGTGCCAGCAGCTTTAATCAGGGTGCAGATACGCAGTATTTT | TRBJ2-3 | TRBV5-8 | NA | NA